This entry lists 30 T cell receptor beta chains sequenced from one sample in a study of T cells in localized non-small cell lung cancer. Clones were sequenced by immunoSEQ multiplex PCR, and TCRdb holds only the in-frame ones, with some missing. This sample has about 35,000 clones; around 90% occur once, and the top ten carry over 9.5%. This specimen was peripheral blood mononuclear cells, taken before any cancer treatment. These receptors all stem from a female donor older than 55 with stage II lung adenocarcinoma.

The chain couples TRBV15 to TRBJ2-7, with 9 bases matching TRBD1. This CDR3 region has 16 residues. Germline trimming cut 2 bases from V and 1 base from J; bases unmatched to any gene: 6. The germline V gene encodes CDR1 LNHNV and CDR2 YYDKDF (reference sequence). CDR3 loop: CATSRPPGQGSYEQYF. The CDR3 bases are TGTGCCACCAGCAGACCACCGGGACAGGGTTCCTACGAGCAGTACTTC.

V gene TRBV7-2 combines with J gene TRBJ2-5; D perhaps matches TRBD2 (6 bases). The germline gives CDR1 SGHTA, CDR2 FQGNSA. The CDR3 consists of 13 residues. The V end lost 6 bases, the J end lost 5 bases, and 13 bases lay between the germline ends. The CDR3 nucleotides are TGTGCCAGCAGGGGTCTGGAGGGGGAGACCCAGTACTTC. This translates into CASRGLEGETQYF. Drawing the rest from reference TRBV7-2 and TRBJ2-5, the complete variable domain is GAGVSQSPSNKVTEKGKDVELRCDPISGHTALYWYRQSLGQGLEFLIYFQGNSAPDKSGLPSDRFSAERTGGSVSTLTIQRTQQEDSAVYLCASRGLEGETQYFGPGTRLLVL.

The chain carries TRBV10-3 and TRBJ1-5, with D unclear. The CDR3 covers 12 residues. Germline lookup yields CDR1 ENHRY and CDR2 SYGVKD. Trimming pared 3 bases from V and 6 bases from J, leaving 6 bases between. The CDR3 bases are TGTGCCATCAGTGATTTCGGTCAGCCCCAGCATTTT. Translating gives CAISDFGQPQHF.

The CDR3 spells CASTRDRGQPQHF. The CDR3 coding sequence is TGTGCCAGCACGAGGGACAGGGGCCAGCCCCAGCATTTT. V is TRBV2 and J is TRBJ1-5, with 10 nucleotides matching TRBD1. J lost 7 bases, V lost 7 bases, and 4 bases had no gene match. CDR3 size: 13 residues. Germline V gene sequence: CDR1 SNHLY, CDR2 FYNNEI. The complete variable domain, with remaining parts taken from reference TRBV2 and TRBJ1-5, reads EPEVTQTPSHQVTQMGQEVILRCVPISNHLYFYWYRQILGQKVEFLVSFYNNEISEKSEIFDDQFSVERPDGSNFTLKIRSTKLEDSAMYFCASTRDRGQPQHFGDGTRLSIL.

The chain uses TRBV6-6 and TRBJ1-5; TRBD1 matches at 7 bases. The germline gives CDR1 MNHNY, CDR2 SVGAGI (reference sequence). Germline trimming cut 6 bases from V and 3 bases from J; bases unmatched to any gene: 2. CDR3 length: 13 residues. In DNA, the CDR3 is TGTGCCAGCAGGACAGGGTTCAATCAGCCCCAGCATTTT. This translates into CASRTGFNQPQHF.

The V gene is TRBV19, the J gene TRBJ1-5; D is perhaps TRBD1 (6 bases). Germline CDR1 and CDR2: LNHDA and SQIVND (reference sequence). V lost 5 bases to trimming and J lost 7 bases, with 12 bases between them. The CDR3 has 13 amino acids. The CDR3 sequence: CASSSGAYQPQHF. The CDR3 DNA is TGTGCCAGTAGTTCAGGGGCTTACCAGCCCCAGCATTTT.

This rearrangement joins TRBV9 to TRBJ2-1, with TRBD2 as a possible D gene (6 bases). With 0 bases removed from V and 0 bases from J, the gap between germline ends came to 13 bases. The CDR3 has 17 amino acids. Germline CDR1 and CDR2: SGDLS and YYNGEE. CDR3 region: CASSVARGLSSYNEQFF. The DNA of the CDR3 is TGTGCCAGCAGCGTAGCTAGGGGACTCAGCTCCTACAATGAGCAGTTCTTC. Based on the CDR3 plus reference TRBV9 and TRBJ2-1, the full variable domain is DSGVTQTPKHLITATGQRVTLRCSPRSGDLSVYWYQQSLDQGLQFLIQYYNGEERAKGNILERFSAQQFPDLHSELNLSSLELGDSALYFCASSVARGLSSYNEQFFGPGTRLTVL.

Written as DNA, the CDR3 is TGTGCCAGCAGTGAAGCGCCCCCGACTAGCGCCGGGGCCAACGTCCTGACTTTC. Protein product: CASSEAPPTSAGANVLTF. The V call is TRBV6-1, the J call TRBJ2-6, with TRBD2 identical over 8 bases. Germline lookup yields CDR1 MNHNS and CDR2 SASEGT. This CDR3 region has 18 residues. Germline trimming cut 0 bases from V and 4 bases from J; bases unmatched to any gene: 8.

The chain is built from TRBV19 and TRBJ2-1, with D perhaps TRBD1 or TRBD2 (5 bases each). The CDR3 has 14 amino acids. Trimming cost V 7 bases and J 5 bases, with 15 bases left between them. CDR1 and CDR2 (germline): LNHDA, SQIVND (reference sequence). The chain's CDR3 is CASIQTAENNEQFF. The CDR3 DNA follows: TGTGCCAGTATACAGACAGCGGAGAACAATGAGCAGTTCTTC. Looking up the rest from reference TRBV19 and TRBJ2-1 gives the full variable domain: DGGITQSPKYLFRKEGQNVTLSCEQNLNHDAMYWYRQDPGQGLRLIYYSQIVNDFQKGDIAEGYSVSREKKESFPLTVTSAQKNPTAFYLCASIQTAENNEQFFGPGTRLTVL.

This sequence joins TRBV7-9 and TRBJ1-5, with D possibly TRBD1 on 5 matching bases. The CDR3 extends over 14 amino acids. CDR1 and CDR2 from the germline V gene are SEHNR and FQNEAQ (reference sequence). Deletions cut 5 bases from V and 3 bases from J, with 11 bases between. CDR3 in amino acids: CASSPGGNNQPQHF. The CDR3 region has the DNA TGTGCCAGCAGCCCCGGGGGGAACAATCAGCCCCAGCATTTT.

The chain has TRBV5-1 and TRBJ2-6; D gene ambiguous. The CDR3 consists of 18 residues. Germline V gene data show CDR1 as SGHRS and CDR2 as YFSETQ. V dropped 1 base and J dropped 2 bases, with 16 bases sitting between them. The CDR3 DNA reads TGCGCCAGCAGCTTGATCCATAACCCAACTACTGGGGCCAACGTCCTGACTTTC. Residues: CASSLIHNPTTGANVLTF. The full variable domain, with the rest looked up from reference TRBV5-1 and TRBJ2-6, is KAGVTQTPRYLIKTRGQQVTLSCSPISGHRSVSWYQQTPGQGLQFLFEYFSETQRNKGNFPGRFSGRQFSNSRSEMNVSTLELGDSALYLCASSLIHNPTTGANVLTFGAGSRLTVL.

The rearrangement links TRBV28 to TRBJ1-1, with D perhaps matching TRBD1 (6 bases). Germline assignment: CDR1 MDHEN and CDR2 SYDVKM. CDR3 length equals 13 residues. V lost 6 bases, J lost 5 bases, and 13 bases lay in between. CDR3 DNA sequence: TGTGCCAGCAGCGGGGGGGGGCGGACTGAAGCTTTCTTT. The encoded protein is CASSGGGRTEAFF.

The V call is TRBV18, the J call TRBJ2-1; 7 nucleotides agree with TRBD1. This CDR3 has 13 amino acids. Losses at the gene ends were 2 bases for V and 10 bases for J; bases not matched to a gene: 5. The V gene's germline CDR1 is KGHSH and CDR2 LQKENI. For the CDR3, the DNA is TGTGCCAGCTCACCATCGACAGGGAACGAGCAGTTCTTC. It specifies CASSPSTGNEQFF.

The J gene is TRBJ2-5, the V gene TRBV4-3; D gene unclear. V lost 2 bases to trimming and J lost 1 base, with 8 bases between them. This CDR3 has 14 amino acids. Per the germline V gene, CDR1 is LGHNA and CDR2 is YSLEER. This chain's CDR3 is CASSQSYPQETQYF. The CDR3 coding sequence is TGCGCCAGCAGCCAATCGTACCCCCAAGAGACCCAGTACTTC.

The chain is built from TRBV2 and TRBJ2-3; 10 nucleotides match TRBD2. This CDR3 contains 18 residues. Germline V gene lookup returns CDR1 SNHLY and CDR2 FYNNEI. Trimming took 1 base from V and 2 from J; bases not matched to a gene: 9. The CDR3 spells CASSEDIISGGFTDTQYF. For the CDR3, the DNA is TGTGCCAGCAGTGAAGATATTATTAGCGGGGGGTTCACAGATACGCAGTATTTT.

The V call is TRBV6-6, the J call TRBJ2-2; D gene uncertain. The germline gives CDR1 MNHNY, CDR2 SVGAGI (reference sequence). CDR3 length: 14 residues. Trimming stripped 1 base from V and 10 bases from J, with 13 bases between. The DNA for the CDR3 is TGTGCCAGCAGTTACTTGGGGTCCCGTGCGGAGCTGTTTTTT. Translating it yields CASSYLGSRAELFF.

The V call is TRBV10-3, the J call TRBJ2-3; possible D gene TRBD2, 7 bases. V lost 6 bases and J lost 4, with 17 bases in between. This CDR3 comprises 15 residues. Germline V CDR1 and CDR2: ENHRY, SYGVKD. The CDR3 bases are TGTGCCATCAGGGGGGGGGCCATGTCCCCAGATACGCAGTATTTT. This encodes CAIRGGAMSPDTQYF.

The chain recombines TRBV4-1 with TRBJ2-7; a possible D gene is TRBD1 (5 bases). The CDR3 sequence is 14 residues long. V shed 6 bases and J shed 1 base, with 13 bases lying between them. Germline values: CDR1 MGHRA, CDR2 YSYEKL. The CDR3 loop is CASRLPTESYEQYF. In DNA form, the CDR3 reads TGCGCCAGCAGGTTGCCGACAGAGTCCTACGAGCAGTACTTC.

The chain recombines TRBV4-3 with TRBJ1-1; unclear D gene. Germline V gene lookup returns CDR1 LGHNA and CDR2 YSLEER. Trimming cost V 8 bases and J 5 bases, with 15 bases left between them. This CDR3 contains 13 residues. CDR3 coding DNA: TGCGCCAGCGGGGTGAGGTCCTCAACTGAAGCTTTCTTT. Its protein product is CASGVRSSTEAFF.

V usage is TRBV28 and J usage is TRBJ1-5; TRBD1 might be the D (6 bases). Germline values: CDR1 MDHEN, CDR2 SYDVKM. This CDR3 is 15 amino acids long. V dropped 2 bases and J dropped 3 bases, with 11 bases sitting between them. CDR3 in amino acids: CASSLEQGFNQPQHF. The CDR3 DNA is TGTGCCAGCAGTTTAGAACAGGGTTTCAATCAGCCCCAGCATTTT.

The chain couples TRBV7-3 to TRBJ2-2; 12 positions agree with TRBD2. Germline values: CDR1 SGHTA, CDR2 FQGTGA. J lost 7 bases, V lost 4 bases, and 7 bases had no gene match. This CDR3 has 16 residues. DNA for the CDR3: TGTGCCAGCAGCTCCCGACTAGCGGGGGTGGGCGGGGAGCTGTTTTTT. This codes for CASSSRLAGVGGELFF.

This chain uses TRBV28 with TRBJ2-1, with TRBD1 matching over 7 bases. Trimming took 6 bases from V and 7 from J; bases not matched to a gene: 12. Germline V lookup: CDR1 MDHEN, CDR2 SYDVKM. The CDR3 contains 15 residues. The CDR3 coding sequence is TGTGCCAGCAGCTCCTCCGGGACAGCCATTAATGAGCAGTTCTTC. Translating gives CASSSSGTAINEQFF.

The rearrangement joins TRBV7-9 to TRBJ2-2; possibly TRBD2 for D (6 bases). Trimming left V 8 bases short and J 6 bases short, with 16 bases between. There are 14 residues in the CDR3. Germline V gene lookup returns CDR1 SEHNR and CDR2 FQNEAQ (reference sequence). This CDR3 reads CASSIGGSAGELFF. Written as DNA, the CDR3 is TGTGCCAGCTCCATTGGGGGGTCGGCCGGGGAGCTGTTTTTT.

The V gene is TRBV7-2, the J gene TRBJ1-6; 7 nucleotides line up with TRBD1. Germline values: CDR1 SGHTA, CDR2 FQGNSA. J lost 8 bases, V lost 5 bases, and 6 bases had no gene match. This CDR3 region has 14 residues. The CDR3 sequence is CASSLGTVDSPLHF. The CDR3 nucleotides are TGTGCCAGCAGCCTAGGGACAGTAGATTCACCCCTCCACTTT.

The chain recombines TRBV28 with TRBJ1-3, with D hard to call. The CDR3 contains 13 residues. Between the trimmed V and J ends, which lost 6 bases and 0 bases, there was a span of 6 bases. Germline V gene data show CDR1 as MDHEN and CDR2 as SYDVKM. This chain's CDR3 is CASRGHSGNTIYF. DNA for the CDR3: TGTGCCAGCAGGGGTCACTCTGGAAACACCATATATTTT. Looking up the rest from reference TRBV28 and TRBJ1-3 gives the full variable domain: DVKVTQSSRYLVKRTGEKVFLECVQDMDHENMFWYRQDPGLGLRLIYFSYDVKMKEKGDIPEGYSVSREKKERFSLILESASTNQTSMYLCASRGHSGNTIYFGEGSWLTVV.

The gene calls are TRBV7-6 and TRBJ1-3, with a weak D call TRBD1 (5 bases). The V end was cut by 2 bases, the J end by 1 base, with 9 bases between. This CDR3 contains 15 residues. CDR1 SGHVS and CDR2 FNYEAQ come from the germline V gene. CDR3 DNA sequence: TGTGCCAGCAGCTTATTACGACAGTCTGGAAACACCATATATTTT. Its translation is CASSLLRQSGNTIYF.

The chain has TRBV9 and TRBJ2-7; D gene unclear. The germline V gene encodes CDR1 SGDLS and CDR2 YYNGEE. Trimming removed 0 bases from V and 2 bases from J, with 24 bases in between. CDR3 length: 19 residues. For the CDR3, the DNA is TGTGCCAGCAGCGTAGGGTATAGGGTAGGAACGTTTCTGGCCTACGAGCAGTACTTC. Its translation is CASSVGYRVGTFLAYEQYF.

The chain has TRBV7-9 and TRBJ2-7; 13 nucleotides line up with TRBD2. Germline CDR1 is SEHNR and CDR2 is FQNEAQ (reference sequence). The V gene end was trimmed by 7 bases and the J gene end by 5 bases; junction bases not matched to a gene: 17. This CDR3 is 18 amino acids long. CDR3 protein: CASTFGARGLAGPHEQYF. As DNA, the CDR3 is TGTGCCAGCACCTTCGGCGCGAGGGGACTAGCGGGGCCCCACGAGCAGTACTTC.

CDR3 residues: CASSLIGAGGSGNEQFF. CDR3 bases: TGTGCCAGCAGCTTAATAGGGGCGGGAGGGAGTGGAAATGAGCAGTTCTTC. The chain joins TRBV7-2 to TRBJ2-1, with TRBD2 identical over 9 bases. Germline V lookup: CDR1 SGHTA, CDR2 FQGNSA. The CDR3 spans 17 residues. Trimming took 2 bases from V and 7 from J; bases not matched to a gene: 12. The entire variable domain, with the rest obtained from reference TRBV7-2 and TRBJ2-1, is as follows: GAGVSQSPSNKVTEKGKDVELRCDPISGHTALYWYRQSLGQGLEFLIYFQGNSAPDKSGLPSDRFSAERTGGSVSTLTIQRTQQEDSAVYLCASSLIGAGGSGNEQFFGPGTRLTVL.

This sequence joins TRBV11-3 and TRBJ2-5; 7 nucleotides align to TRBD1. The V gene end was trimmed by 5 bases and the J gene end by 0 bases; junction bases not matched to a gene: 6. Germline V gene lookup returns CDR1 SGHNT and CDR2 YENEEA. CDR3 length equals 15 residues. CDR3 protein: CASSARDSHQETQYF. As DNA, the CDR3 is TGTGCCAGCAGCGCCCGGGACAGCCACCAAGAGACCCAGTACTTC.